The 24 T cell receptor beta chains below come from one sample, sequenced in a study of T cells after yellow fever vaccination. TCRdb reanalysed the 5' RACE reads using MiXCR and keeps one entry per CDR3 protein. The data contain about 340,000 distinct CDR3 sequences, approximately 13% of them singletons. The specimen was CD4+ T cells sorted from PBMCs, collected 15 days after the yellow fever booster vaccination. The receptors come from a man younger than 30 who received the YFV17D yellow fever vaccine.

The V gene is TRBV12-3 or TRBV12-4, the J gene TRBJ2-1; the D call may be TRBD1 or TRBD2 (5 bases each). Trimming removed 2 bases at V and 0 bases at J, with 11 bases between. CDR3 length: 16 residues. The CDR3: CASSLSGTRSYNEQFF. In DNA, the CDR3 is TGTGCCAGCAGTTTATCGGGGACCCGCTCCTACAATGAGCAGTTCTTC.

V is TRBV7-3 and J is TRBJ2-1; D uncertain. Trimming took 5 bases from V and 0 from J, leaving 14 bases between them. CDR3 length: 16 residues. The V gene's germline CDR1 is SGHTA and CDR2 FQGTGA. The CDR3 sequence is CASSPLVSSSYNEQFF. CDR3 sequence (DNA): TGTGCCAGCAGCCCCCTAGTCTCCAGCTCCTACAATGAGCAGTTCTTC.

This clonotype has a handful of counts. This rearrangement joins TRBV6-6 to TRBJ2-1; either TRBD1 or TRBD2 may supply D (6 bases each). V was trimmed by 8 bases and J by 4 bases, leaving 15 bases between them. Germline-derived CDR1 and CDR2 are MNHNY and SVGAGI (reference sequence). The CDR3 sequence is 14 residues long. CDR3 protein: CASRYTGTYNEQFF. The DNA of the CDR3 is TGTGCCAGCCGGTATACAGGGACTTACAATGAGCAGTTCTTC.

The rearrangement uses TRBV5-6 and TRBJ2-5; tentatively, D is TRBD1 or TRBD2 (6 bases each). Germline loops: CDR1 SGHDT, CDR2 YYEEEE. Trimming removed 4 bases from V and 4 bases from J, with 14 bases in between. The CDR3 is made up of 14 amino acids. CDR3 in amino acids: CASSPQGGGETQYF. The CDR3 DNA reads TGTGCCAGCAGCCCACAGGGAGGTGGAGAGACCCAGTACTTC. The entire variable domain, with the rest obtained from reference TRBV5-6 and TRBJ2-5, is as follows: DAGVTQSPTHLIKTRGQQVTLRCSPKSGHDTVSWYQQALGQGPQFIFQYYEEEERQRGNFPDRFSGHQFPNYSSELNVNALLLGDSALYLCASSPQGGGETQYFGPGTRLLVL.

The chain is built from TRBV18 and TRBJ2-1; TRBD1 matches 7 bases. The CDR3 has 13 residues. V trimming: 3 bases; J trimming: 13 bases; junction bases outside the gene matches: 9. The germline CDR1 and CDR2 sequences are KGHSH and LQKENI. The CDR3 region has the DNA TGTGCCAGCTCACCCGACAGGGTAATGGTTCAGTTCTTC. Its translation: CASSPDRVMVQFF.

The table lists this clonotype with a few counts. The chain employs TRBV4-1 and TRBJ1-1; D remains ambiguous. Per germline, CDR1 MGHRA and CDR2 YSYEKL. This CDR3 has 15 residues. Trimming removed 0 bases at V and 6 bases at J, with 14 bases between. The CDR3 sequence: CASSQDGLWDAEAFF. The CDR3 DNA follows: TGCGCCAGCAGCCAAGATGGCCTCTGGGATGCTGAAGCTTTCTTT.

This clonotype appeared a few times. A junction boundary mismatches the germline segment, possibly from a read error. For the CDR3, the DNA is TGTGCCAGCAGCCTCTCGGGACTAGATTCAGATACGGAGTATTTT. Its translation is CASSLSGLDSDTEYF. V and J are TRBV11-2 and TRBJ2-3, with TRBD2 identical over 8 bases. This CDR3 spans 15 amino acids. Germline loops: CDR1 SGHAT, CDR2 FQNNGV. The complete variable domain, with remaining parts taken from reference TRBV11-2 and TRBJ2-3, reads EAGVAQSPRYKIIEKRQSVAFWCNPISGHATLYWYQQILGQGPKLLIQFQNNGVVDDSQLPKDRFSAERLKGVDSTLKIQPAKLEDSAVYLCASSLSGLDSDTEYFGPGTRLTVL.

The gene calls are TRBV10-3 and TRBJ2-5; 8 bases are a match to TRBD1. Germline V gene sequence: CDR1 ENHRY, CDR2 SYGVKD. The CDR3 consists of 13 residues. Germline trimming cut 10 bases from V and 2 bases from J; bases unmatched to any gene: 6. The CDR3 region has the DNA TGTGCCAGCCACCGGGACAGGCAAGAGACCCAGTACTTC. Residues: CASHRDRQETQYF.

This clonotype came up many times. The chain is built from TRBV20-1 and TRBJ2-7, with no clear D. The germline V gene has CDR1 DFQATT and CDR2 SNEGSKA (reference sequence). This CDR3 region has 11 residues. V lost 6 bases, J lost 3 bases, and 9 bases lay in between. CDR3 coding DNA: TGCAGTGCCGGCGCCAGCTACGAGCAGTACTTC. It is translated as CSAGASYEQYF.

The genes are TRBV10-1 and TRBJ2-5; no clear D gene. V lost 0 bases and J lost 1, with 6 bases in between. This CDR3 spans 14 amino acids. Germline V gene lookup returns CDR1 WNHNN and CDR2 SYGVQD (reference sequence). In nucleotides, the CDR3 is TGCGCCAGCAGTGAGTCAGGTCGCCAAGAGACCCAGTACTTC. This encodes CASSESGRQETQYF.

A few counts support this clonotype. The chain employs TRBV7-2 and TRBJ1-4; D call uncertain. The CDR3 spans 14 residues. Trimming removed 5 bases from V and 7 bases from J, with 14 bases in between. Per the germline V gene, CDR1 is SGHTA and CDR2 is FQGNSA. CDR3 residues: CASSQALAAEKLFF. CDR3 nucleotide sequence: TGTGCCAGCAGCCAAGCTCTGGCGGCTGAAAAACTGTTTTTT.

This clonotype showed up many times. The chain employs TRBV4-3 and TRBJ1-4; D gene ambiguous. The V gene's germline CDR1 is LGHNA and CDR2 YSLEER. V gave up 4 bases and J gave up 8 bases, with 14 bases separating them. The CDR3 consists of 14 residues. CDR3 coding DNA: TGCGCCAGCAGCCCCCGCCGGCGGGAGGAAAAACTGTTTTTT. It yields the protein CASSPRRREEKLFF.

V gene TRBV28 combines with J gene TRBJ2-5; D is unresolved. Germline loops: CDR1 MDHEN, CDR2 SYDVKM. The CDR3 loop spans 17 amino acids. Trimming pared 5 bases from V and 4 bases from J, leaving 23 bases between. Written as DNA, the CDR3 is TGTGCCAGCAGTACACGACGACATAGGGCCCCGGGAGAGACCCAGTACTTC. Protein: CASSTRRHRAPGETQYF.

This chain joins TRBV5-4 and TRBJ2-5, with TRBD1 as a possible D gene (5 bases). V was clipped by 5 bases and J by 1 base, with 15 bases between them. Germline CDR1 SGHNT, CDR2 YYREEE (reference sequence). The CDR3 loop spans 15 amino acids. The CDR3 region is CASSFGRVTQETQYF. CDR3 coding DNA: TGTGCCAGCAGTTTCGGCAGGGTTACCCAAGAGACCCAGTACTTC.

The rearrangement links TRBV6-5 to TRBJ2-2; 7 bases agree with TRBD2. After removal of 0 bases from V and 3 bases from J, the junction contained 4 bases not matched to a gene. Germline CDR1 reads MNHEY; CDR2 reads SVGAGI. The CDR3 contains 16 residues. CDR3 region: CASSYSRGLDTGELFF. The CDR3 DNA reads TGTGCCAGCAGTTACTCGCGGGGGTTGGACACCGGGGAGCTGTTTTTT.

This clonotype was counted many times. One end of the junction varies from germline; a read error may be responsible. This chain uses TRBV6-5 with TRBJ2-6; D is uncertain. CDR1 and CDR2 (germline): MNHEY, SVGAGI. This CDR3 spans 13 amino acids. CDR3: CASSYSGANVLTF. In DNA, the CDR3 is TGTGCCAGCAGCTACTCTGGGGCCAACGTCCTGACTTTC.

The sample holds one count of this clonotype. J is TRBJ2-1 and V is TRBV24-1; 11 bases fit TRBD2. Germline values: CDR1 KGHDR, CDR2 SFDVKD. CDR3 length: 17 amino acids. With 3 bases clipped from V and 6 bases from J, the junction kept 9 bases outside the gene matches. CDR3 protein: CATSDQLGTSGVNEQFF. Here the CDR3 DNA reads TGTGCCACCAGTGATCAGTTGGGGACTAGCGGCGTCAATGAGCAGTTCTTC.

This clonotype was picked up many times. The chain's CDR3 is CATRRASTNEKLFF. DNA for the CDR3: TGTGCCACCAGGCGGGCCTCAACTAATGAAAAACTGTTTTTT. This chain joins TRBV27 and TRBJ1-4, with D unclear. Trimming removed 10 bases at V and 0 bases at J, with 12 bases between. Germline CDR1 and CDR2: MNHEY and SMNVEV (reference sequence). This CDR3 has 14 residues.

V is TRBV5-1 and J is TRBJ2-3; D gene uncertain. V was clipped by 0 bases and J by 0 bases, with 5 bases between them. This CDR3 is built from 14 residues. Looked up from germline, CDR1 is SGHRS and CDR2 is YFSETQ. Written as DNA, the CDR3 is TGCGCCAGCAGCTTGGCCTTTAGCACAGATACGCAGTATTTT. Amino acid sequence: CASSLAFSTDTQYF.

V usage is TRBV10-3 and J usage is TRBJ1-4, with TRBD1 as a possible D gene (5 bases). This CDR3 comprises 15 residues. Trimming cost V 4 bases and J 7 bases, with 16 bases left between them. Germline assignment: CDR1 ENHRY and CDR2 SYGVKD. The CDR3 region has the DNA TGTGCCATCAGTGTTTCCCAGGGCCCCAGTGAAAAACTGTTTTTT. It yields the protein CAISVSQGPSEKLFF.

This clonotype was found many times. The genes are TRBV4-2 and TRBJ2-4; TRBD2 might be the D (5 bases). V was trimmed by 0 bases and J by 3 bases, leaving 18 bases between them. Germline lookup yields CDR1 LGHNA and CDR2 YNFKEQ. CDR3 length: 18 amino acids. For the CDR3, the DNA is TGTGCCAGCAGCCAAGACTTCGGGGTTCCTCTCGTCAAAAACATTCAGTACTTC. Translated, it gives CASSQDFGVPLVKNIQYF.

This chain uses TRBV4-3 with TRBJ1-6, with 11 bases matching TRBD1. The CDR3 has 14 residues. Germline-derived CDR1 and CDR2 are LGHNA and YSLEER. With V trimmed by 4 bases and J by 10 bases, 3 bases remained unmatched. The CDR3 loop reads CASSPDRGLSPLHF. The CDR3 DNA is TGCGCCAGCAGCCCGGACAGGGGGCTCTCACCCCTCCACTTT.

The table lists this clonotype with a few counts. The J gene is TRBJ2-3, the V gene TRBV7-6; 8 bases are a match to TRBD2. CDR3 size: 14 residues. J gave up 6 bases and V 5 bases, and 7 bases lay outside the gene matches. The germline V gene encodes CDR1 SGHVS and CDR2 FNYEAQ. CDR3: CASSARGAGDTQYF. The CDR3, as DNA: TGTGCCAGCAGCGCGCGGGGGGCCGGGGATACGCAGTATTTT.

The chain combines TRBV4-3 with TRBJ2-2, with 10 bases matching TRBD2. There are 17 residues in the CDR3. The J segment lost 4 bases and the V segment lost 1 base, leaving 6 bases of the junction unmatched. Germline values: CDR1 LGHNA, CDR2 YSLEER. CDR3 protein: CASSQGASGGGTGELFF. The CDR3 DNA sequence: TGCGCCAGCAGCCAAGGGGCGAGCGGGGGGGGCACCGGGGAGCTGTTTTTT.